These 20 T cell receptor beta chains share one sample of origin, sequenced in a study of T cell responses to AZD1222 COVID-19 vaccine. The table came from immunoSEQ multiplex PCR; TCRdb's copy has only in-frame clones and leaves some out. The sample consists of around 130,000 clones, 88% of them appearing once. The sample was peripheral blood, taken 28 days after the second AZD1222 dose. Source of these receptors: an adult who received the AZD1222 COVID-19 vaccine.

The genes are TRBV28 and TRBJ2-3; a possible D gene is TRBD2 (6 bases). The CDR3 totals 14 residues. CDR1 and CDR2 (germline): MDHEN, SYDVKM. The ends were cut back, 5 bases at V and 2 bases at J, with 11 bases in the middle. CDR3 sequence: CASSKDYNTDTQYF. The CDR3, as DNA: TGTGCCAGCAGTAAGGACTACAACACAGATACGCAGTATTTT.

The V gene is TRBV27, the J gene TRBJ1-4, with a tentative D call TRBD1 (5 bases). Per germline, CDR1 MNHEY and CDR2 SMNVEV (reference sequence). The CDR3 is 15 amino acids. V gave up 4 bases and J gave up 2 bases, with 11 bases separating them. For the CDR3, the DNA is TGTGCCAGCAGTTCCTCCAGGGTTACTAATGAAAAACTGTTTTTT. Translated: CASSSSRVTNEKLFF.

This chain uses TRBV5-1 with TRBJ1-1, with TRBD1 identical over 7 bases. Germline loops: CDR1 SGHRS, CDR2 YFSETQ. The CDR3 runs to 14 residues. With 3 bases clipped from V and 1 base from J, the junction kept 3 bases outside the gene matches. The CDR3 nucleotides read TGCGCCAGCAGCTCGGGACAGTCGAACACTGAAGCTTTCTTT. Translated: CASSSGQSNTEAFF.

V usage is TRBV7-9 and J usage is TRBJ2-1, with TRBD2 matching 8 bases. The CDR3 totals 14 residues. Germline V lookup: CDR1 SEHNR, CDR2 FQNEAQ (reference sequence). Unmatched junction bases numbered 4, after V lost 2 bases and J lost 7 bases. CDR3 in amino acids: CASSLTASGNEQFF. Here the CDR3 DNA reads TGTGCCAGCAGCTTAACGGCTAGCGGGAATGAGCAGTTCTTC.

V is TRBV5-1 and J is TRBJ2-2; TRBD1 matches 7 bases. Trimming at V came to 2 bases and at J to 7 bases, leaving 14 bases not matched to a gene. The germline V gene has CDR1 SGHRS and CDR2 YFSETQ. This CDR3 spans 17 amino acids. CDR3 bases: TGCGCCAGCAGCTTATCCAAAGACAGGGTAGGAGTCGGGGAGCTGTTTTTT. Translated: CASSLSKDRVGVGELFF.

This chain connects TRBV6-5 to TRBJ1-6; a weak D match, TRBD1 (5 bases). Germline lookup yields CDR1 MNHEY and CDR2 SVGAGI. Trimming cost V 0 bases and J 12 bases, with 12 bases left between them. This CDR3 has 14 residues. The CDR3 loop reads CASSYSRAQGPLHF. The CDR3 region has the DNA TGTGCCAGCAGTTACTCGAGGGCCCAGGGACCCCTCCACTTT.

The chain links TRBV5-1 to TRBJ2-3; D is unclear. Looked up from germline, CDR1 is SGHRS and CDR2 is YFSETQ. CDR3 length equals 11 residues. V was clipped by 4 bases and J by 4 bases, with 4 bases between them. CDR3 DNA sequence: TGCGCCAGCAGCCGGGCAGATACGCAGTATTTT. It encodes CASSRADTQYF.

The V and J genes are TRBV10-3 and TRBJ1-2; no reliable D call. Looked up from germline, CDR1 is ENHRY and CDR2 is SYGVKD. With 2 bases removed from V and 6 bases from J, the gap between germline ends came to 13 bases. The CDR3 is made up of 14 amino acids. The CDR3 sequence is CAISERESGDGYTF. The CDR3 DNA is TGTGCCATCAGTGAGCGGGAATCGGGCGATGGCTACACCTTC.

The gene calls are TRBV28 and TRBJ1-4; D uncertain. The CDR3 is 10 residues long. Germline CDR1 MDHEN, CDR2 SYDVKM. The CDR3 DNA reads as TGTGCAGCCTCGGGTGAAAAACTGTTTTTT. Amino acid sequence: CAASGEKLFF.

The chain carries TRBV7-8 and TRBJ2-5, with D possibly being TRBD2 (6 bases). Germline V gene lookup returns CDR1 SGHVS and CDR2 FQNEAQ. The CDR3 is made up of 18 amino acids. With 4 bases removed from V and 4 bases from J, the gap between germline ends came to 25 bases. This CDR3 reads CASSSLGGTPLGGETQYF. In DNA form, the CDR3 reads TGTGCCAGCAGCTCACTTGGGGGGACGCCTCTCGGGGGAGAGACCCAGTACTTC. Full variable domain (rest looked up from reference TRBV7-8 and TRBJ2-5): GAGVSQSPRYKVAKRGQDVALRCDPISGHVSLFWYQQALGQGPEFLTYFQNEAQLDKSGLPSDRFFAERPEGSVSTLKIQRTQQEDSAVYLCASSSLGGTPLGGETQYFGPGTRLLVL.

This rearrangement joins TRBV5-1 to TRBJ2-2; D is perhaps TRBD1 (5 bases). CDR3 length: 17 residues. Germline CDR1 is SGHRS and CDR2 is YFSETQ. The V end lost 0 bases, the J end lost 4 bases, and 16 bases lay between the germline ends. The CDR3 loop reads CASSLGLDTWGTGELFF. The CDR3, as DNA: TGCGCCAGCAGCTTGGGACTGGACACCTGGGGCACCGGGGAGCTGTTTTTT.

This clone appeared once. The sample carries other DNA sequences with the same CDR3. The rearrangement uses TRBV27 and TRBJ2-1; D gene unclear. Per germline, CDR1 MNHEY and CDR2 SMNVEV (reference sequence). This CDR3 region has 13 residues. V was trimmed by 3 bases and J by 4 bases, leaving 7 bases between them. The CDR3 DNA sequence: TGTGCCAGCAGTTTGGGGTCGTACAATGAGCAGTTCTTC. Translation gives CASSLGSYNEQFF.

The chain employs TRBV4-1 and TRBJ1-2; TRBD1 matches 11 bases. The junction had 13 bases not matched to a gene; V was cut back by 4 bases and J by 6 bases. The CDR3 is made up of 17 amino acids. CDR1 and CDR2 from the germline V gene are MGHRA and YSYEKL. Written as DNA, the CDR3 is TGCGCCAGCAGCCCAGCCGGACAGGGGGCGCATGGCGATGGCTACACCTTC. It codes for CASSPAGQGAHGDGYTF.

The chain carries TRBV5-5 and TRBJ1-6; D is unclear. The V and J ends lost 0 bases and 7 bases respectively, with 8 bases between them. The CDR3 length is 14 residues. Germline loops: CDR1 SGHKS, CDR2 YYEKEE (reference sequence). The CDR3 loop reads CASSLGVGNSPLHF. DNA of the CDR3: TGTGCCAGCAGCTTGGGGGTAGGGAATTCACCCCTCCACTTT. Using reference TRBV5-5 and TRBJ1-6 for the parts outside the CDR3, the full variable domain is DAGVTQSPTHLIKTRGQQVTLRCSPISGHKSVSWYQQVLGQGPQFIFQYYEKEERGRGNFPDRFSARQFPNYSSELNVNALLLGDSALYLCASSLGVGNSPLHFGNGTRLTVT.

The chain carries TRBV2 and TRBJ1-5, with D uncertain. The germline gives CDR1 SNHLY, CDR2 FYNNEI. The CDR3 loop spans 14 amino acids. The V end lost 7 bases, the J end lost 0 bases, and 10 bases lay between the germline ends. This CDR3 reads CASTLRHSNQPQHF. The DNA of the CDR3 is TGTGCCAGCACTCTACGTCATAGCAATCAGCCCCAGCATTTT.

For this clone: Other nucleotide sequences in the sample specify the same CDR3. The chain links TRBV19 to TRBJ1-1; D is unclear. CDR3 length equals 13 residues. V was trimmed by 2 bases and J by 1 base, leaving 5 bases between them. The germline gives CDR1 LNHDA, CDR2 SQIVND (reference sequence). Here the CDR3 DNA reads TGTGCCAGTAGTATAAGGCAGAACACTGAAGCTTTCTTT. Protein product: CASSIRQNTEAFF.

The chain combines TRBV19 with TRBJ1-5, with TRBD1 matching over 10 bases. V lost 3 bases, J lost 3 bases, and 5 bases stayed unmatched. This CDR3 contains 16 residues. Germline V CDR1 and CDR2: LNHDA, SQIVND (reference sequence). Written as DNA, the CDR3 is TGTGCCAGTAGTATTCGGGACAGGGGATACAATCAGCCCCAGCATTTT. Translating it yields CASSIRDRGYNQPQHF.

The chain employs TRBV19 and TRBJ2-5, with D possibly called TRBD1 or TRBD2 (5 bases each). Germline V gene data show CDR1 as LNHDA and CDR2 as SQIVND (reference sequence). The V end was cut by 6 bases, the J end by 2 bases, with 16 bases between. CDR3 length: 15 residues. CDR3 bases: TGTGCCAGTAGCCCTCAAGGGACGCTTCAAGAGACCCAGTACTTC. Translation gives CASSPQGTLQETQYF.

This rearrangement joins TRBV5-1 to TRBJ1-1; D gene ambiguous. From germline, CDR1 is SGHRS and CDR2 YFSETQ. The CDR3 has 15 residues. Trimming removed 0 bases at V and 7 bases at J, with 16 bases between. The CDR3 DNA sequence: TGCGCCAGCAGCTTGGACAGAAGACCGACCTTTGAAGCTTTCTTT. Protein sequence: CASSLDRRPTFEAFF.

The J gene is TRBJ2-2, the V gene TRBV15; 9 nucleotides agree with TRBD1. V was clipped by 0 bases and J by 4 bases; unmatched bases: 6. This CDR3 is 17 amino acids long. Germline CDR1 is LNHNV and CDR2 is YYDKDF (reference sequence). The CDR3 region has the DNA TGTGCCACCAGCAGAGATCCTAGACAGGGGGTCACCGGGGAGCTGTTTTTT. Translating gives CATSRDPRQGVTGELFF.